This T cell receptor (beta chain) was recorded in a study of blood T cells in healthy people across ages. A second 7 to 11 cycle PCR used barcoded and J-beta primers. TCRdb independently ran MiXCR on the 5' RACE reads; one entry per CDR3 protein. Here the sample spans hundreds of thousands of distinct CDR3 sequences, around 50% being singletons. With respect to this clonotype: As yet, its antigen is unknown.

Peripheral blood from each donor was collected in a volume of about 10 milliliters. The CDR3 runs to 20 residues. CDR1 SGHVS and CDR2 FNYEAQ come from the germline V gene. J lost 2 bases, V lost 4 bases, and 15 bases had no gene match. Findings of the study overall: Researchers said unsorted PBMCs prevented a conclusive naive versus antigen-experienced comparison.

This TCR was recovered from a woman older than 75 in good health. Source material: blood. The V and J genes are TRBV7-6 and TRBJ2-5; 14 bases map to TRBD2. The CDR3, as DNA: TGTGCCAGCAGCTCTCTAATTACTGGGACTAGCGGGGGATATCAAGAGACCCAGTACTTC. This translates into CASSSLITGTSGGYQETQYF.